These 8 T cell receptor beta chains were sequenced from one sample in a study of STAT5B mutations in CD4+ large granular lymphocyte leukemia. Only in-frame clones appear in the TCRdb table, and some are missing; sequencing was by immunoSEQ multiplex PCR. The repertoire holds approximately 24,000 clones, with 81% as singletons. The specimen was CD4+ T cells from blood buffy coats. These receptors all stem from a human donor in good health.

The CDR3 region is CASSKDRANNEQFF. CDR3 bases: TGTGCCAGCAGTAAGGACAGGGCTAACAATGAGCAGTTCTTC. The J gene is TRBJ2-1, the V gene TRBV2, with 8 bases aligning to TRBD1. From germline, CDR1 is SNHLY and CDR2 FYNNEI. V lost 5 bases to trimming and J lost 5 bases; unmatched junction nucleotides: 5. The CDR3 runs to 14 residues.

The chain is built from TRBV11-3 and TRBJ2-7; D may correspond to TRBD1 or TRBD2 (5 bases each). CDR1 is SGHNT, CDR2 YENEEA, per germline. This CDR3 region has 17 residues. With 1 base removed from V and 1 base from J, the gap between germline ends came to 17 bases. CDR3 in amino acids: CASSLAARGTNSYEQYF. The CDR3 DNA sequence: TGTGCCAGCAGCTTAGCAGCGAGGGGCACTAATTCCTACGAGCAGTACTTC.

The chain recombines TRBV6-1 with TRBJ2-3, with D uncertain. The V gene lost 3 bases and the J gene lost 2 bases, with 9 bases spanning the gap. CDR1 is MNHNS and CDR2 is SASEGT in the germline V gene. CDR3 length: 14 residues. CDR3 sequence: CASSDLATTDTQYF. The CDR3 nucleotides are TGTGCCAGCAGTGACTTGGCTACCACAGATACGCAGTATTTT.

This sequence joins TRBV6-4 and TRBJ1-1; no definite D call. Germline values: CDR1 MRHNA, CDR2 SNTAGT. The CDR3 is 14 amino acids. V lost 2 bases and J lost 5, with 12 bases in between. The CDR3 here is CASSDPYRRTEAFF. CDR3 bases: TGTGCCAGCAGTGACCCCTATAGAAGGACTGAAGCTTTCTTT.

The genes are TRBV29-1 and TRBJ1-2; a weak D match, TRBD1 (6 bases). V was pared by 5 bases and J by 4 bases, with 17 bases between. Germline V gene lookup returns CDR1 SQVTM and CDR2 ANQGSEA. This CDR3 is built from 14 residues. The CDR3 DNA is TGCAGCGTTCGTACCGGGGGGGCGGTCTATGGCTACACCTTC. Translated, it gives CSVRTGGAVYGYTF.

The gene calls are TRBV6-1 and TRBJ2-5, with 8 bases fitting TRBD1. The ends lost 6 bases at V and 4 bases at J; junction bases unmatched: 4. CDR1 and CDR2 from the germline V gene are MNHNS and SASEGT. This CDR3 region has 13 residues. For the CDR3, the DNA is TGTGCCAGCAGGACAGGGGCGGGAGAGACCCAGTACTTC. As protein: CASRTGAGETQYF.

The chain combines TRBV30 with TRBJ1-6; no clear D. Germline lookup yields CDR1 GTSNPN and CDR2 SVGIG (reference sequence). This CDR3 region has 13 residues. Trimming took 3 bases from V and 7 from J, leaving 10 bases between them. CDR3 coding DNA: TGTGCCTGGAGAGTACCGGGAAATTCACCCCTCCACTTT. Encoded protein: CAWRVPGNSPLHF.

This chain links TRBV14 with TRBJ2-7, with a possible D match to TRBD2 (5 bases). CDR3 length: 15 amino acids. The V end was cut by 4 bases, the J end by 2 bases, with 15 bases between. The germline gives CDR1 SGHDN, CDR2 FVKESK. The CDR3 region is CASSLRSGGPYEQYV. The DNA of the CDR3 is TGTGCCAGCAGCCTCAGAAGTGGAGGTCCCTACGAGCAGTACGTC.